This T cell receptor (beta chain) was sequenced in a study of blood T cell repertoires in COVID-19. This table comes from immunoSEQ multiplex PCR, and its TCRdb copy is limited to in-frame clones, with some not included. The sample consists of 150,000 or so clones, approximately 88% of them appearing once. Germline V CDR1 and CDR2: SNHLY, FYNNEI. CDR3 size: 15 residues. V lost 3 bases and J 4 bases, leaving 15 bases between the germline ends. The chain uses TRBV2 and TRBJ1-2; D is undetermined. The clonotype was recovered from a man in his 70s who had been exposed to COVID-19. The sample comprised PBMCs or T cells enriched from blood (not recorded which). The DNA of the CDR3 is TGTGCCAGCAGTGAGAAAGGAGGGAGCGGCTATGGCTACACCTTC. Protein sequence: CASSEKGGSGYGYTF.